Here is one T cell receptor beta chain with its context. No antigen is known for it. Some clones are missing from TCRdb's copy, which holds only in-frame ones; the method was immunoSEQ multiplex PCR. The table lists some 82,000 clones, approximately 93% of them singletons. These data belong to a study of OX40 agonist ivuxolimab in advanced cancers. Blood samples were obtained at baseline, cycle 4 day 1, and cycle 7 day 1. Deletions cut 6 bases from V and 2 bases from J, with 17 bases between. Germline CDR1 MNHEY, CDR2 SMNVEV (reference sequence). The length of the CDR3 is 16 residues. Study-wide findings and caveats: At doses 0.1 to 3.0 mg/kg, CD4+ and CD8+ clones expanded.

The sequenced sample was CD4+ or CD8+ T cells sorted from blood, obtained in a trial of the OX40 agonist ivuxolimab. This clonotype was sampled from an adult with an advanced solid tumor such as melanoma, head and neck, liver or kidney cancer. This chain joins TRBV27 and TRBJ1-5; D possibly corresponds to TRBD1 (6 bases). Here the CDR3 DNA reads TGTGCCAGCAGACTATCAGGGGTGACGGGCAATCAGCCCCAGCATTTT. Amino acid sequence: CASRLSGVTGNQPQHF.